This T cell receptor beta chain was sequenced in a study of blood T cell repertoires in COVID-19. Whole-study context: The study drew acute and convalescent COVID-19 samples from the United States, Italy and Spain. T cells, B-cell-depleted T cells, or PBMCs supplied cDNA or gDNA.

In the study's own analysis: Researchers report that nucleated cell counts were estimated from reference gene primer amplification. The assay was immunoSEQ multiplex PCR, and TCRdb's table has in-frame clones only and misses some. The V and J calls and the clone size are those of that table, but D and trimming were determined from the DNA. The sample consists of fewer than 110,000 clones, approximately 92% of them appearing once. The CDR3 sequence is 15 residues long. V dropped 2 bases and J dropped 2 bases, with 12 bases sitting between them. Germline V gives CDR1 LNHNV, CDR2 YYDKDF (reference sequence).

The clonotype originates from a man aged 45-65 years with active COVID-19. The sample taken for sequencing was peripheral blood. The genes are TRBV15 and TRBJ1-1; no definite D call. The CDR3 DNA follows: TGTGCCACCAGCAGAACAGTTACAGTTAACACTGAAGCTTTCTTT. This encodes CATSRTVTVNTEAFF.